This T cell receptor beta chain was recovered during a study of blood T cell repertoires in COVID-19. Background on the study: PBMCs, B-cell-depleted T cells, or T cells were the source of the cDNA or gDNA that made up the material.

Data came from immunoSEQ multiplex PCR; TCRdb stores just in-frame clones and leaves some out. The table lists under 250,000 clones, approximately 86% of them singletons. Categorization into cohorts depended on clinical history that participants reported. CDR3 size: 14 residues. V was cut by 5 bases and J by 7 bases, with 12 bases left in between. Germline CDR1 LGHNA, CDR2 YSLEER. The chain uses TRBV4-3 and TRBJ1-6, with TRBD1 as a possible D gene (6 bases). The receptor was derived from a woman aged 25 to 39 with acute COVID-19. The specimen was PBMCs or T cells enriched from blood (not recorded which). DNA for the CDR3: TGCGCCAGCAGCAACCGGGACACCAATTCACCCCTCCACTTT. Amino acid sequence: CASSNRDTNSPLHF.